This T cell receptor (beta chain) appears in the sequencing data of a study of blood T cell repertoires in COVID-19 (TCRdb year 2020). Concerning the study at large: Collaborator samples came from the United States, Italy and Spain and covered acute and convalescent phases of COVID-19. The prospective study material was composed of cDNA or gDNA derived from T cells, B-cell-depleted T cells, or PBMCs. The dataset comprised deeply sampled blood TCRbeta repertoires from subjects exposed to, actively infected with, or recovered from COVID-19. A freely available public database, intended as a resource for researchers studying the immune response to SARS-CoV-2, is where the repertoires were released. Sample metadata almost always included a de-identified subject ID, COVID-19 status, age in years and sex. Samples were obtained from the ongoing ImmuneRACE study (first 160 participants) and from 1,200 or so subjects provided by 6 global collaborators. Where available, HLA class I and class II types were obtained from metadata supplied by the sample provider rather than from assay-based typing. What the work shows at the level of the full study, not this receptor alone: Clinical and demographic metadata were provided uncurated, with the amount varying by source and participant.

The immunoSEQ Assay, a bias-controlled multiplex PCR, was used to amplify TCRbeta CDR3 regions from genomic DNA. The study's processing was this. The number of nucleated cells in each sample was estimated from the amplification of reference gene primers within the assay. Sequence reads were collapsed and filtered to measure the absolute abundance of every unique TCRbeta CDR3 rearrangement. For each sample, productive Simpson clonality was calculated as the square root of Simpson's diversity index over productive rearrangements. Here the immuneACCESS table is served through TCRdb, limited to in-frame sequences with V and J called. Missing clones are a known gap in these copies; in checked studies unresolved V genes cover under half, and the rest lacks a known reason. V, J and clone size are taken as reported in that table, and D and trimming were inferred from the DNA itself. The sample table lists approximately 300,000 clones, 89% of them with a count of one. The ten largest clonotypes hold roughly 10% of the sample.

Enrolling through a virtual design, the prospective study's participants ranged in age from about 18 to 89 years and lived across about two dozen United States geographic areas. In the prospective study, cohorts were assigned on the basis of participant-reported clinical history obtained from a screening survey and a study questionnaire. For ImmuneRACE Cohort 3, a participant was defined as recovered based on two consecutive negative NP/OP PCR tests, clearance by a healthcare professional, or resolution of symptoms. Mobile phlebotomists in the prospective study collected whole blood, serum and a nasopharyngeal or oropharyngeal swab from every participant. Prospective study participants could optionally give additional blood draws and questionnaires over an approximately two-month period. Blood samples from the prospective study were shipped frozen or at room temperature prior to DNA extraction.

In regard to this clone: The clone's antigen remains unknown. No per-base quality is available; no much larger clone lies one base away.

The specimen was PBMCs or T cells enriched from blood (not recorded which). The receptor was isolated from a woman in her 30s who had recovered from COVID-19.

CDR3 protein: CASSPLLPGASGSDEQYF. The nucleotides are TGTGCCAGCAGCCCTCTCCTCCCAGGGGCTAGCGGGAGCGACGAGCAGTACTTC. This sequence uses TRBV9 and TRBJ2-7; TRBD2 lines up with 10 middle nucleotides. From a lookup of the germline V gene, CDR1 and CDR2 are SGDLS and YYNGEE. Taken from cysteine to phenylalanine, the CDR3 has 18 residues. This entry keeps only the CDR3 DNA: 54 bases, framed from base 1. V trim: 4 bases; J trim: 5 bases; unmatched bases: 18. Outside the CDR3, residues come from the reference TRBV9 and TRBJ2-7 proteins, so the full variable domain is: DSGVTQTPKHLITATGQRVTLRCSPRSGDLSVYWYQQSLDQGLQFLIQYYNGEERAKGNILERFSAQQFPDLHSELNLSSLELGDSALYFCASSPLLPGASGSDEQYFGPGTRLTVT.